The present entry profiles one T cell receptor (beta chain) with its context. Its antigen remains unidentified. The CDR3 sequence is 14 residues long. Germline CDR1 and CDR2: MDHEN and SYDVKM. Trimming at V came to 4 bases and at J to 4 bases, leaving 6 bases not matched to a gene. Around 2 micrograms of genomic DNA from cryopreserved PBMCs went into TCR beta libraries. Target depth was 1 in 200,000 to 1 in 1 million T cells, about 10x per clonotype. The data were produced by immunoSEQ multiplex PCR, yet TCRdb's version contains in-frame clones alone and is incomplete. The sample has around 150,000 clones; nearly 90% are singletons. This sample stems from a study of cytotoxic CD8 clonotypes in ibrutinib-treated CLL. The study's findings and limits: The public clonotypes identified were infrequent and showed contraction or stability on treatment. The study found clonality rose at ibrutinib response, then fell toward baseline at progression.

The gene calls are TRBV28 and TRBJ1-1; the match to TRBD1 covers 7 bases. Sequencing was performed on PBMCs, taken at disease progression, from a patient treated with ibrutinib. This receptor was obtained from a human donor with chronic lymphocytic leukemia. The CDR3 spells CASSSGNRGTEAFF. The DNA of the CDR3 is TGTGCCAGCAGTTCGGGGAACAGGGGCACTGAAGCTTTCTTT. Together with reference TRBV28 and TRBJ1-1, the CDR3 gives the full variable domain: DVKVTQSSRYLVKRTGEKVFLECVQDMDHENMFWYRQDPGLGLRLIYFSYDVKMKEKGDIPEGYSVSREKKERFSLILESASTNQTSMYLCASSSGNRGTEAFFGQGTRLTVV.